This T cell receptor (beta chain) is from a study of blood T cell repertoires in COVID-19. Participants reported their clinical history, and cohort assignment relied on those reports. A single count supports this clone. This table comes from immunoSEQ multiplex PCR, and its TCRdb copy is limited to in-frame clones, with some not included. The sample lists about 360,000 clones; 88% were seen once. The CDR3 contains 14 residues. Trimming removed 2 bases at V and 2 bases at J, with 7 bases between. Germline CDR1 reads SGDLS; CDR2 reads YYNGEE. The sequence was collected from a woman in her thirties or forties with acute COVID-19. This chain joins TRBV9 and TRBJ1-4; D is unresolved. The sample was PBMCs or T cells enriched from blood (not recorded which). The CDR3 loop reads CASSVGFTNEKLFF. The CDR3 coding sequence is TGTGCCAGCAGCGTGGGCTTTACTAATGAAAAACTGTTTTTT.